This T cell receptor (beta chain) was documented in a study of T-cell reconstitution after alpha-beta-depleted transplantation in children. Construction of the TCRbeta library involved unique molecular identifiers. Each CDR3 protein is one row after TCRdb ran MiXCR on the PCR reads. The sample yields 120,000 to 150,000 distinct CDR3 sequences, 7.5% to 9% seen once. Per the germline V gene, CDR1 is SGHTA and CDR2 is FQGNSA. The CDR3 has 17 amino acids. Trimming removed 1 base at V and 0 bases at J, with 10 bases between. At least ten counts were recorded for this clonotype. This sample comprised PBMCs, mostly from graft donor cells, obtained 180 days after TCRalphabeta/CD19-depleted stem cell transplant. This sequence joins TRBV7-2 and TRBJ2-6; D not certain. This clonotype was obtained from a female patient between 2 and 15 years old who had a stem cell transplant for congenital amegakaryocytic thrombocytopenia, so the T cells may come from the graft donor. In DNA form, the CDR3 reads TGTGCCAGCAGCTTAGTAGCCCTCTCCTCTGGGGCCAACGTCCTGACTTTC. Protein sequence: CASSLVALSSGANVLTF.